These T cell receptor beta chains were read from a single sample in a study of cytomegalovirus exposure and HLA in healthy donors. TCRdb's table, derived via immunoSEQ multiplex PCR, lists solely in-frame clones and lacks some. This table has hundreds of thousands of clones, 87% appearing once. The sequencing sample was made of PBMCs. These receptors all stem from a woman aged 18-35 years in good health and CMV-seropositive. CDR3s include the opening cysteine and the closing phenylalanine or tryptophan. Fields, in order: clone size, V gene, D gene, J gene, CDR3 DNA, CDR3 protein. The D gene is left open where the match is weak. The listing skips clone size in some rows; elsewhere it reads once, few, many or a size class.

size: .; V: TRBV5-1; D: .; J: TRBJ2-7; DNA: TGCGCCAGCAGCTTGTCCGGGGAAGCCTACGAGCAGTACTTC; CDR3: CASSLSGEAYEQYF
size: .; V: TRBV9; D: .; J: TRBJ1-1; DNA: TGTGCCAGCAGCGTAGGGGGAGGACTGGCCCCAGAAGCTTTCTTT; CDR3: CASSVGGGLAPEAFF
size: .; V: TRBV5-1; D: TRBD1; J: TRBJ2-7; DNA: TGCGCCAGCAGTACCGGGACAGGGAAGTACGAGCAGTACTTC; CDR3: CASSTGTGKYEQYF
size: .; V: TRBV5-1; D: .; J: TRBJ2-1; DNA: TGCGCCAGCAGCTTGGCTCTAGCCCCCTCCAATGAGCAGTTCTTC; CDR3: CASSLALAPSNEQFF
size: .; V: TRBV4-1; D: .; J: TRBJ1-3; DNA: TGCGCCAGCAGCCCAGAGGGGGGGCCCTCTGGAAACACCATATATTTT; CDR3: CASSPEGGPSGNTIYF
size: .; V: TRBV5-1; D: .; J: TRBJ2-1; DNA: TGCGCCAGCTCGTCCAGGTTAAAGGATGAGCAGTTCTTC; CDR3: CASSSRLKDEQFF
size: .; V: TRBV5-5; D: .; J: TRBJ2-7; DNA: TGTGCCAGCAGCCGTGGGGACATTTCTTACGAGCAGTACTTC; CDR3: CASSRGDISYEQYF
size: .; V: TRBV28; D: TRBD1; J: TRBJ2-1; DNA: TGTGCCAGCAGCCTCCGGGACAGGGCCAATGAGCAGTTCTTC; CDR3: CASSLRDRANEQFF
size: .; V: TRBV2; D: .; J: TRBJ1-5; DNA: TGTGCCAGCGGCCTTACAGGGAATCAGCCCCAGCATTTT; CDR3: CASGLTGNQPQHF
size: few; V: TRBV7-9; D: .; J: TRBJ2-7; DNA: TGTGCCAGCAGCTTAAGCCGCACCAACGAGCAGTACTTC; CDR3: CASSLSRTNEQYF
size: .; V: TRBV18; D: .; J: TRBJ2-7; DNA: TGTGCCAGCTCAGAATTCCGGGACACGGAATTGGGGCAGTACTTC; CDR3: CASSEFRDTELGQYF
size: many; V: TRBV5-4; D: .; J: TRBJ1-5; DNA: TGTGCCAGCAGTTTGATACTCGTCATTCAGCATTTT; CDR3: CASSLILVIQHF
size: .; V: TRBV9; D: TRBD1; J: TRBJ1-1; DNA: TGTGCCAGCAGCGATGGGACAGGGGGCACTGAAGCTTTCTTT; CDR3: CASSDGTGGTEAFF
size: .; V: TRBV28; D: TRBD2; J: TRBJ2-2; DNA: TGTGCCAGCAGTCTAAGGGGACTAGCGGGAGGGCTAAGGAACCCCGGGGAGCTGTTTTTT; CDR3: CASSLRGLAGGLRNPGELFF
size: .; V: TRBV27; D: TRBD1; J: TRBJ1-1; DNA: TGTGCCAGCAGTGCAACTGTGACAGGGAATGAAGCTTTCTTT; CDR3: CASSATVTGNEAFF
size: .; V: TRBV6-1; D: .; J: TRBJ1-4; DNA: TGTGCCAGCAGTGAGTCGGGGGGCGATGAAAAACTGTTTTTT; CDR3: CASSESGGDEKLFF
size: many; V: TRBV4-1; D: TRBD2; J: TRBJ2-7; DNA: TGCGCCAGCAGCCAAGATCCGGGGGGAGCCTACGAGCAGTACTTC; CDR3: CASSQDPGGAYEQYF
size: .; V: TRBV18; D: TRBD2; J: TRBJ2-1; DNA: TGTGCCAGCTCACCCTCCGGGACTATGTCCTACAATGAGCAGTTCTTC; CDR3: CASSPSGTMSYNEQFF
size: .; V: TRBV30; D: TRBD1; J: TRBJ1-5; DNA: TGTGCCTGGAGGGACAGGGAGCAGCCCCAGCATTTT; CDR3: CAWRDREQPQHF
size: .; V: TRBV5-1; D: TRBD2; J: TRBJ2-3; DNA: TGCGCCAGCAGCCCGCTAGCGGGAGCAGATACGCAGTATTTT; CDR3: CASSPLAGADTQYF
size: few; V: TRBV6-5; D: .; J: TRBJ1-1; DNA: TGTGCCAGCAGTTCTGGGACAGAAGCTTTCTTT; CDR3: CASSSGTEAFF
size: .; V: TRBV6-5; D: .; J: TRBJ1-2; DNA: TGTGCCAGCAGCCCCGTCCGGAGTAACTATGGCTACACCTTC; CDR3: CASSPVRSNYGYTF
size: .; V: TRBV27; D: .; J: TRBJ2-4; DNA: TGTGCCAGCAGTTTTTCTCCGGGTTCCAAAAACATTCAGTACTTC; CDR3: CASSFSPGSKNIQYF
size: .; V: TRBV30; D: .; J: TRBJ1-5; DNA: TGTGCCTGGAGCCCCGGACAGAGCAATCAGCCCCAGCATTTT; CDR3: CAWSPGQSNQPQHF
size: .; V: TRBV27; D: .; J: TRBJ2-2; DNA: TGTGCCAGCAGTTTGGGGCGTCAGGCTTCCACCGGGGAGCTGTTTTTT; CDR3: CASSLGRQASTGELFF
size: .; V: TRBV28; D: TRBD1; J: TRBJ1-2; DNA: TGTGCCAGCAGTTTAAATGTCCTGGGACAGGGGGCTGGCTACACCTTC; CDR3: CASSLNVLGQGAGYTF
size: .; V: TRBV7-8; D: TRBD1; J: TRBJ2-7; DNA: TGTGCCAGCAGCCCGCGGACAGGGCCATACGAGCAGTACTTC; CDR3: CASSPRTGPYEQYF
size: .; V: TRBV6-1; D: .; J: TRBJ2-3; DNA: TGTGCCAGCAGTGACGTTCGCCGAACAGAAACAGATACGCAGTATTTT; CDR3: CASSDVRRTETDTQYF
size: .; V: TRBV4-2; D: TRBD1; J: TRBJ1-1; DNA: TGTGCCAGCAGCTCAATTACAGGGGAGAACACTGAAGCTTTCTTT; CDR3: CASSSITGENTEAFF
size: .; V: TRBV4-1; D: .; J: TRBJ2-3; DNA: TGCGCCAGCAGCCAAGCGATGGGAGGCACAGATACGCAGTATTTT; CDR3: CASSQAMGGTDTQYF
size: .; V: TRBV12-5; D: .; J: TRBJ1-5; DNA: TGTGCTAGTGGTTTGGTAGGGGTTACCAATCAGCCCCAGCATTTT; CDR3: CASGLVGVTNQPQHF
size: .; V: TRBV7-9; D: TRBD1; J: TRBJ1-1; DNA: TGTGCCACCATGGACAGGTGGGACACTGAAGCTTTCTTT; CDR3: CATMDRWDTEAFF
size: .; V: TRBV19; D: TRBD1; J: TRBJ1-1; DNA: TGTGCCAGTAGTATAAGGTATGGGACAGGGCTGAACACTGAAGCTTTCTTT; CDR3: CASSIRYGTGLNTEAFF
size: few; V: TRBV30; D: .; J: TRBJ1-4; DNA: TGTGCCTCCGGACAGCTTCCCAAACTGTTTTTT; CDR3: CASGQLPKLFF
size: .; V: TRBV11-1; D: .; J: TRBJ2-7; DNA: TGTGCCAGCAGCTCGACACGCCGACAGGACCCACGCTACGAGCAGTACTTC; CDR3: CASSSTRRQDPRYEQYF
size: .; V: TRBV4-1; D: TRBD1; J: TRBJ1-2; DNA: TGCGCCAGCAGAACGCCGCAACTCGTGGGACAGAAATATGGCTACACCTTC; CDR3: CASRTPQLVGQKYGYTF
size: .; V: TRBV30; D: TRBD2; J: TRBJ2-7; DNA: TGTGCCACTGACCTTAGCGGGAACTCCTACGAGCAGTACTTC; CDR3: CATDLSGNSYEQYF
size: once; V: TRBV19; D: .; J: TRBJ2-7; DNA: TGTGCCAGTAGTATCGTGGGGCAGGCCGGCGAGCAGTACTTC; CDR3: CASSIVGQAGEQYF
size: .; V: TRBV18; D: TRBD2; J: TRBJ2-7; DNA: TGTGCCAGCTCCAGCGGGAGATACGAGCAGTACTTC; CDR3: CASSSGRYEQYF
size: .; V: TRBV30; D: TRBD2; J: TRBJ2-7; DNA: TGTGCCGGAGTGGGAGGGCCTTTGAACGAGCAGTACTTC; CDR3: CAGVGGPLNEQYF
size: .; V: TRBV25-1; D: .; J: TRBJ2-1; DNA: TGTGCCAGCAGTGACACCCGCGACAATGAGCAGTTCTTC; CDR3: CASSDTRDNEQFF
size: once; V: TRBV9; D: .; J: TRBJ2-7; DNA: TGTGCCAGCAGCGTAGCCCCGGGTTACTACGAGCAGTACTTC; CDR3: CASSVAPGYYEQYF
size: .; V: TRBV5-4; D: .; J: TRBJ1-1; DNA: TGTGCCAGCCTTTCCCGGGCTACCACCGGACAGACTGAAGCTTTCTTT; CDR3: CASLSRATTGQTEAFF
size: .; V: TRBV28; D: TRBD2; J: TRBJ2-5; DNA: TGTGCCAGCAGTCGAAGGACTAGCGGGACTGAGACCCAGTACTTC; CDR3: CASSRRTSGTETQYF
size: .; V: TRBV29-1; D: TRBD1; J: TRBJ1-2; DNA: TGCAGCGTTGAATGGACAGGGACCATGACTAACTATGGCTACACCTTC; CDR3: CSVEWTGTMTNYGYTF
size: .; V: TRBV19; D: .; J: TRBJ2-7; DNA: TGTGCCAGTAGTCTATGGGCAGGGGCAGGGGAGCAGTACTTC; CDR3: CASSLWAGAGEQYF
size: once; V: TRBV5-1; D: .; J: TRBJ2-1; DNA: TGCGCCAGCAGCGATGAGGGGGTAGTGGGGTTTGGGAGTGAGCAGTTCTTC; CDR3: CASSDEGVVGFGSEQFF
size: few; V: TRBV6-5; D: .; J: TRBJ2-7; DNA: TGTGCCGCTTCCCCAGGAGGGGGCAAGATGTACGAGCAGTACTTC; CDR3: CAASPGGGKMYEQYF
size: .; V: TRBV27; D: .; J: TRBJ2-7; DNA: TGTGCCAGCAGTTTACAGGGAACCCTCTCCTACGAGCAGTACTTC; CDR3: CASSLQGTLSYEQYF
size: .; V: TRBV6-6; D: TRBD1; J: TRBJ2-5; DNA: TGTGCCAGCAGCCTCCGGGACAGGGGGCCGCGGGAGACCCAGTACTTC; CDR3: CASSLRDRGPRETQYF
size: .; V: TRBV2; D: .; J: TRBJ2-3; DNA: TGTGCCAGCGTAGCAGATACGCAGTATTTT; CDR3: CASVADTQYF
size: .; V: TRBV25-1; D: TRBD1; J: TRBJ2-7; DNA: TGTGCCAGCAGTGAATATGCCGCGGGACAGGGGAACGAGCAGTACTTC; CDR3: CASSEYAAGQGNEQYF
size: .; V: TRBV4-1; D: TRBD2; J: TRBJ2-1; DNA: TGCGCCAGCAGCCAACCTCGGCGGGGGAATGAGCAGTTCTTC; CDR3: CASSQPRRGNEQFF
size: .; V: TRBV5-1; D: .; J: TRBJ1-4; DNA: TGCGCCAGCAGCTTTGGGCAGAAAAATGAAAAACTGTTTTTT; CDR3: CASSFGQKNEKLFF
size: .; V: TRBV29-1; D: .; J: TRBJ2-7; DNA: TGCAGCGTTTCAGCAGGGGCATCCTACGAGCAGTACTTC; CDR3: CSVSAGASYEQYF
size: .; V: TRBV28; D: TRBD2; J: TRBJ2-7; DNA: TGTGCCAGCGCCCTAAGTAGCGGGAGGTTTTACGAGCAGTACTTC; CDR3: CASALSSGRFYEQYF
size: .; V: TRBV5-1; D: TRBD1; J: TRBJ1-1; DNA: TGCGCCAGCAGCTTTTCCCCAAGAGGGACAGGCCGGAACACTGAAGCTTTCTTT; CDR3: CASSFSPRGTGRNTEAFF
size: .; V: TRBV14; D: .; J: TRBJ1-2; DNA: TGTGCCAGCACCCCGCGGGGTCCGGGGAACTATGGCTACACCTTC; CDR3: CASTPRGPGNYGYTF
size: few; V: TRBV6-1; D: TRBD1; J: TRBJ2-7; DNA: TGTGCGACCGGGACAGGGAATCACTACGAGCAGTACTTC; CDR3: CATGTGNHYEQYF
size: .; V: TRBV29-1; D: TRBD1; J: TRBJ2-7; DNA: TGCAGCGTTGGACAGGGGGTTCGGGACGAGCAGTACTTC; CDR3: CSVGQGVRDEQYF